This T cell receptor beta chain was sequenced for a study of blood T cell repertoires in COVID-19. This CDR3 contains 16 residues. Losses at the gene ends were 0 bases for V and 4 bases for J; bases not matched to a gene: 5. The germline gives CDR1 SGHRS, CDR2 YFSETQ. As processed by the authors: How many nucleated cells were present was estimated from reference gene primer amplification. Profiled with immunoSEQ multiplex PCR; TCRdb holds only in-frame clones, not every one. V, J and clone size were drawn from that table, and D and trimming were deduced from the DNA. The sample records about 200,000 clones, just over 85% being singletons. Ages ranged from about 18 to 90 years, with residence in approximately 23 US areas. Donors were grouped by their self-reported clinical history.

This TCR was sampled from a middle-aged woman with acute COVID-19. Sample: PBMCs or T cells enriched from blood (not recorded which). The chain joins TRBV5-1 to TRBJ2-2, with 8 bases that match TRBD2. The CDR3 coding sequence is TGCGCCAGCAGCTTGGAACCCCGGGAGGGCACCGGGGAGCTGTTTTTT. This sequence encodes CASSLEPREGTGELFF.